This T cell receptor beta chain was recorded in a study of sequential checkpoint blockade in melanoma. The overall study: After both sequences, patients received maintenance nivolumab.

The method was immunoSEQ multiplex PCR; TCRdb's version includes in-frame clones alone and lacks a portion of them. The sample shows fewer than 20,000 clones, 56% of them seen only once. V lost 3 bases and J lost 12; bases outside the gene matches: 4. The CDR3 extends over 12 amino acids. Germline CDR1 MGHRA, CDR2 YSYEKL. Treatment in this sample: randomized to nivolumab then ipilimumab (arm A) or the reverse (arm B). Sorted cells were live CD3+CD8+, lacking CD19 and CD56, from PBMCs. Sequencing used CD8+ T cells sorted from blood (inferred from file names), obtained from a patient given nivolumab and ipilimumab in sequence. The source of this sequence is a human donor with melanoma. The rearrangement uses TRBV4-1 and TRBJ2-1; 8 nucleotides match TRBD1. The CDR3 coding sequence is TGCGCCAGCAGCCAGGACAGGGTAGTGCAGTTCTTC. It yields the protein CASSQDRVVQFF.